The entry that follows covers one TCR beta chain sequence. Only a few counts were recorded for this clone. What this receptor recognizes is not known. The input lacks base qualities; no much larger clone sits a single base away. The entire isolated RNA was reverse transcribed using the High Capacity cDNA Reverse Transcription Kit, and thus expressed TCRB transcripts were sequenced. Stem cell-like memory T cell samples underwent survey-depth immunoSEQ sequencing, averaging roughly 1 million total reads per sample. Sorted cells were lysed in RLT buffer, and RNA was extracted using DNase-treated RNeasy Micro or Mini kits according to cell number. To prevent cross-contamination, every cell subset was processed on its own, while patient and healthy donor samples were processed together. The immunoSEQ multiplex PCR was used to amplify TCRB sequences from cDNA, generating 87-bp fragments that spanned the CDR3 region. Sequencing of the amplicons was performed on the Illumina HiSeq platform. Per the original workflow: Synthetic template baselines were used to correct PCR bias computationally, reads within Hamming distance 2 were collapsed together, and singletons that could not be merged were discarded. By aligning reads against IMGT, V, D and J genes, CDR3 length, and insertions or deletions at six rearrangement sites were assigned. Within each subset, clonotype counts were normalized to sorted cell number, and only after that were true diversity and Gini coefficients computed with the tcR R package. Repertoire sharing was quantified using the overlap coefficient calculated on TCRB nucleotide sequences. Imported from immuneACCESS, the table was reduced by TCRdb to in-frame sequences with V and J called. These copies leave out some clones; in studies compared against another copy, an unresolved V gene accounts for under half, and the cause of the remainder is not known. Clone size and V and J calls were adopted from that table, with D and trimming inferred from the DNA. The sample table contains approximately 46,000 clones; only one count was recorded for around 45% of them. The ten largest clones represent around 0.13% of the sample.

Each donor gave one peripheral blood draw, about 110 mL on average, collected into heparinised tubes. Using a panel that included CD45RO, CCR7, CD25, CD127, CD95 and CD27, naive, central memory, regulatory and stem cell-like memory CD4+ T cells were sorted on a BD FACSAria II. Every sorted population had a purity above 95%. PBMCs were separated immediately by Lymphoprep density gradient centrifugation and were stained directly, without being cultured. Samples were stained and sorted in pairs, with one healthy donor and one patient per experiment, so that batch effects were minimized. The data were taken from a study of beta chain features in type 1 diabetes (dated by TCRdb to the late 2010s). Describing the broader study: Mean age, gender distribution, total cell number and subset yield did not differ between patients and healthy donors. A total of 90 million to 130 million sorted cells were examined across all samples, and a strong correlation was observed between cell number per subset and RNA yield. In the study, recently diagnosed type 1 diabetes patients and matched healthy donors were compared on the TCRB repertoires of their sorted circulating CD4+ T cell subsets. Regulatory and stem cell-like memory subsets were obtained from only 8 patients and roughly eight healthy donors, while naive and central memory subsets were obtained from all 30 or so donors. General study outcomes and caveats: Naive, central memory and regulatory TCRB repertoires appeared more similar among patients than among healthy donors. Shorter templates might be favored by PCR, yet because patient and control samples were amplified and corrected together, any such skew would affect both groups equally. Because the HLA sub-analyses included only small numbers of individuals, any influence of HLA type on TCRB rearrangement was left unresolved. Type 1 diabetes patients showed a moderate but significant shortening of TCRB CDR3 length in all four CD4+ subsets. Because cDNA rather than genomic DNA was sequenced, highly expressing activated cells could have been over-represented, although no difference in activation and CD3 levels was found between groups. Patients with type 1 diabetes made fewer insertions and deleted more nucleotides at VDJ recombination sites, implying thymic rearrangement abnormalities.

V and J are trimmed by 4 bases and 1 base, and the gene matches miss 2 bases of the junction. The CDR3 measures 15 amino acids from cysteine to phenylalanine. Solely the CDR3 DNA is kept, with 45 bases framed from the first base. The germline V gene yields SGHRS for CDR1 and YFSETQ for CDR2. Sequencing was done on a sample of stem cell memory CD4+ T cells from blood. The cell subset or site label on this specimen signifies: stem cell-like memory CD4+ T cells. The receptor was isolated from a man aged 30-40 years with type 1 diabetes. The chain was built from TRBV5-1 and TRBJ2-2; 9 junctional bases match TRBD2. The CDR3 region reads CASSRSGGNTGELFF. The nucleotide sequence is given as TGCGCCAGCAGCCGTAGCGGGGGGAACACCGGGGAGCTGTTTTTT.